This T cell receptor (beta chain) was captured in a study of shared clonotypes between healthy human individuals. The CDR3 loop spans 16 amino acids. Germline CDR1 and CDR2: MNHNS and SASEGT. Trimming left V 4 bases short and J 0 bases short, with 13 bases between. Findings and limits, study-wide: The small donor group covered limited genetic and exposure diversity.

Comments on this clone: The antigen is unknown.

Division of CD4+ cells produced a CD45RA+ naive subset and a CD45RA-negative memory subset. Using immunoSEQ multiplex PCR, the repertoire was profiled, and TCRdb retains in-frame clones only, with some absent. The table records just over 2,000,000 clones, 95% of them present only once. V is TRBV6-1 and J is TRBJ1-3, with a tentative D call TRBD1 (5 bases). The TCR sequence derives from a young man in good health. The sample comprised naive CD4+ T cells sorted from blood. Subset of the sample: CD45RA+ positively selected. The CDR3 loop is CASSGYPGYSGNTIYF. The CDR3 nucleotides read TGTGCCAGCAGTGGGTACCCAGGGTACTCTGGAAACACCATATATTTT.